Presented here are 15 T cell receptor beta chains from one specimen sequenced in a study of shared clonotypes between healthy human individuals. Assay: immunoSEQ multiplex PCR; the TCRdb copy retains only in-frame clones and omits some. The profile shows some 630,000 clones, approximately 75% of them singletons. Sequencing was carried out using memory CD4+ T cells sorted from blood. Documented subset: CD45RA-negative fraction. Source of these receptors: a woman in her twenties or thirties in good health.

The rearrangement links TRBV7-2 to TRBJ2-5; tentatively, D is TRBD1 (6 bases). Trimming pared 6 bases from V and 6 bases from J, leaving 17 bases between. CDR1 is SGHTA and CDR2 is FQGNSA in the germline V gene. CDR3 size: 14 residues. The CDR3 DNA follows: TGTGCCAGCAGTTCCGCCTCGAGGGGGAAGACCCAGTACTTC. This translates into CASSSASRGKTQYF.

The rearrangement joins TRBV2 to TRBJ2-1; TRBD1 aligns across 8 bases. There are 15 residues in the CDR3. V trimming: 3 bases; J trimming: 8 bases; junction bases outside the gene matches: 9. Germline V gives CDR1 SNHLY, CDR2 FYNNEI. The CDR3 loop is CASSEVGQGAHEQFF. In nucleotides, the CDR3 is TGTGCCAGCAGTGAGGTGGGGCAGGGGGCCCATGAGCAGTTCTTC.

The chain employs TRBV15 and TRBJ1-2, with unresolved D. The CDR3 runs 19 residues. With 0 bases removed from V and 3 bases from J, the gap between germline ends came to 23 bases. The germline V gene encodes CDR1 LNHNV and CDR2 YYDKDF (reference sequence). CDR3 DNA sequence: TGTGCCACCAGCAGAGATTTATTGTTATGGCCTCGGATGGACTATGGCTACACCTTC. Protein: CATSRDLLLWPRMDYGYTF. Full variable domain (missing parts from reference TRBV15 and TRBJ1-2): DAMVIQNPRYQVTQFGKPVTLSCSQTLNHNVMYWYQQKSSQAPKLLFHYYDKDFNNEADTPDNFQSRRPNTSFCFLDIRSPGLGDTAMYLCATSRDLLLWPRMDYGYTFGSGTRLTVV.

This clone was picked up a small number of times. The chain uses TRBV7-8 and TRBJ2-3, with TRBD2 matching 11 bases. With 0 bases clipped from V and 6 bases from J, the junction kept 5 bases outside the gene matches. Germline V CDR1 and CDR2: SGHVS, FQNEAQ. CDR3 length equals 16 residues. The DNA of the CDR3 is TGTGCCAGCAGCTTAGCTAGCGGGAGGGGGCATGATACGCAGTATTTT. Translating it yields CASSLASGRGHDTQYF.

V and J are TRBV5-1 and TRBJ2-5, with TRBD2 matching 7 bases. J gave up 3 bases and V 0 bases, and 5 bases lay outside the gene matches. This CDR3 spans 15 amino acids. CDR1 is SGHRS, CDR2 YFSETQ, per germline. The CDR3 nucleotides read TGCGCCAGCAGCTTGGGGGGACTAACCGAAGAGACCCAGTACTTC. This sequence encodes CASSLGGLTEETQYF.

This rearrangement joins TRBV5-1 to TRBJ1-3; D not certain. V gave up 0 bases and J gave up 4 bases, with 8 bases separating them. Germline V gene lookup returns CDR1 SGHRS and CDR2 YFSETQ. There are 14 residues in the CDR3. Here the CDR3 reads CASSLVSPGNTIYF. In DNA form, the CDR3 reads TGCGCCAGCAGCTTGGTATCTCCCGGAAACACCATATATTTT. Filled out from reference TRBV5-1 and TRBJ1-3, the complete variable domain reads KAGVTQTPRYLIKTRGQQVTLSCSPISGHRSVSWYQQTPGQGLQFLFEYFSETQRNKGNFPGRFSGRQFSNSRSEMNVSTLELGDSALYLCASSLVSPGNTIYFGEGSWLTVV.

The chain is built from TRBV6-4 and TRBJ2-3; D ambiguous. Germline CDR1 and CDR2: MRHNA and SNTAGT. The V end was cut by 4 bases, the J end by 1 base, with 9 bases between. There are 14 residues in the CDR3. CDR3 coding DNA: TGTGCCAGCAGTGTTACAGTCGGCACAGATACGCAGTATTTT. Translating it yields CASSVTVGTDTQYF.

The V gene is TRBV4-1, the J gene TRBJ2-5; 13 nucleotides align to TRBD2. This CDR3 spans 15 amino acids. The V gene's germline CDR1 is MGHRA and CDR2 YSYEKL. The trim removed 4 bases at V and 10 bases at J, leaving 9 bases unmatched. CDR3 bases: TGCGCCAGCAGCCGCGGGACTAGCGGGGCCCTCGACCAGTACTTC. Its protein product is CASSRGTSGALDQYF.

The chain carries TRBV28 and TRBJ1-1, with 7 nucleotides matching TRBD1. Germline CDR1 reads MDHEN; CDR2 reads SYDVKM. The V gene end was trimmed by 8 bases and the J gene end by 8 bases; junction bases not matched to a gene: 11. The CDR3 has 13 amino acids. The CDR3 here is CASRIPVTGEAFF. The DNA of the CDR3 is TGTGCCAGCCGCATACCCGTGACAGGGGAAGCTTTCTTT.

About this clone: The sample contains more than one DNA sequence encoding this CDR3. CDR3 sequence reads: CSVAPGGANQPQHF. The CDR3 coding sequence is TGCAGCGTTGCCCCCGGGGGCGCGAATCAGCCCCAGCATTTT. The chain links TRBV29-1 to TRBJ1-5, with D maybe TRBD1 (6 bases). CDR1 and CDR2 (germline): SQVTM, ANQGSEA. V was shortened by 4 bases and J by 4 bases, with 14 bases between the two germline ends. The CDR3 covers 14 residues.

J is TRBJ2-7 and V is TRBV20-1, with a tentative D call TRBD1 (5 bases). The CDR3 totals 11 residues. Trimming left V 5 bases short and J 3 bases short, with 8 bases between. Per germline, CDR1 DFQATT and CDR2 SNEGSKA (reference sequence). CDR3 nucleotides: TGCAGTGCTCGCAGGGACTACGAGCAGTACTTC. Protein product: CSARRDYEQYF.

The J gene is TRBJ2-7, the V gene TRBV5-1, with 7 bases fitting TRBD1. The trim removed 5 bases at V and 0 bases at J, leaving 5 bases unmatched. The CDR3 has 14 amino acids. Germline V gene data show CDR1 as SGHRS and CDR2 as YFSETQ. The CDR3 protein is CASRRDSNSYEQYF. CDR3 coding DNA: TGCGCCAGCAGAAGGGACAGTAACTCCTACGAGCAGTACTTC.

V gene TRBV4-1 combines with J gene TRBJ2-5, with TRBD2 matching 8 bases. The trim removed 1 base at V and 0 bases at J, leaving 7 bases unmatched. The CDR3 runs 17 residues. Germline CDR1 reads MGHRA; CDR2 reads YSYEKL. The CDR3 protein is CASSQAPSSGYQETQYF. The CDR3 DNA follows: TGCGCCAGCAGCCAAGCTCCTTCTAGCGGGTACCAAGAGACCCAGTACTTC.

The CDR3 region has the DNA TGTGCCAGCAGTGAAAGGACTGGGGCTAGAGTTTCGGTAAAGCCCCAGCATTTT. Translating it yields CASSERTGARVSVKPQHF. V usage is TRBV6-1 and J usage is TRBJ1-5, with D tentatively TRBD1 (5 bases). There are 18 residues in the CDR3. Germline V gene data show CDR1 as MNHNS and CDR2 as SASEGT. Trimming left V 2 bases short and J 8 bases short, with 25 bases between.

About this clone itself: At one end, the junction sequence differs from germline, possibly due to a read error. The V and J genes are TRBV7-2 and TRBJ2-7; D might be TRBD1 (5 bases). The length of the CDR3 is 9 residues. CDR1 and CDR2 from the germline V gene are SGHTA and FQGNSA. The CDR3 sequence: CASSLGAGF. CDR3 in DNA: TGTGCCAGCAGCCTTGGGGCAGGCTTC. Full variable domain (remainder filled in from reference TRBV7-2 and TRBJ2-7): GAGVSQSPSNKVTEKGKDVELRCDPISGHTALYWYRQSLGQGLEFLIYFQGNSAPDKSGLPSDRFSAERTGGSVSTLTIQRTQQEDSAVYLCASSLGAGFGPGTRLTVT.